The 11 T cell receptor beta chains listed next were all sequenced from one sample in a study of T cell responses to AZD1222 COVID-19 vaccine. Profiled with immunoSEQ multiplex PCR; TCRdb holds only in-frame clones, not every one. The profile covers 170,000 or so clones, with approximately 90% appearing a single time and roughly 3.1% taken by the ten largest. The sample here was peripheral blood, taken on day 0 of AZD1222 vaccination. The receptors were gathered from an adult in good health.

V and J are TRBV7-9 and TRBJ2-2, with D possibly called TRBD1 or TRBD2 (6 bases each). The V end lost 4 bases, the J end lost 4 bases, and 13 bases lay between the germline ends. The length of the CDR3 is 15 residues. Germline CDR1 and CDR2: SEHNR and FQNEAQ (reference sequence). CDR3 sequence: CASSYGGGTTGELFF. CDR3 bases: TGTGCCAGCAGCTATGGAGGGGGAACCACCGGGGAGCTGTTTTTT.

The chain joins TRBV15 to TRBJ1-5, with 8 bases matching TRBD1. Trimming removed 0 bases from V and 4 bases from J; junction bases left unmatched: 5. The V gene's germline CDR1 is LNHNV and CDR2 YYDKDF (reference sequence). The CDR3 loop spans 16 amino acids. As DNA, the CDR3 is TGTGCCACCAGCAGAGATGGACAGGGAAGGAATCAGCCCCAGCATTTT. This codes for CATSRDGQGRNQPQHF.

In its sample, this clone was seen once. This rearrangement joins TRBV27 to TRBJ1-6; 9 nucleotides align to TRBD1. Germline lookup yields CDR1 MNHEY and CDR2 SMNVEV (reference sequence). This CDR3 comprises 14 residues. The J segment lost 6 bases and the V segment lost 6 bases, leaving 3 bases of the junction unmatched. The CDR3, as DNA: TGTGCCAGCAGATGGGACAGGGTTAATTCACCCCTCCACTTT. Translated: CASRWDRVNSPLHF.

As DNA, the CDR3 is TGCGCCAGCAGCCAAGACCCCGCAGGGGGCACAGATACGCAGTATTTT. This translates into CASSQDPAGGTDTQYF. V and J are TRBV4-1 and TRBJ2-3, with D tentatively TRBD1 (6 bases). Germline lookup yields CDR1 MGHRA and CDR2 YSYEKL. The CDR3 length is 16 residues. Trimming shortened V by 0 bases and J by 1 base, and 11 bases separated the two germline ends.

The chain has TRBV19 and TRBJ2-1; tentatively, D is TRBD2 (7 bases). V lost 6 bases to trimming and J lost 5 bases, with 14 bases between them. The length of the CDR3 is 14 residues. Germline V CDR1 and CDR2: LNHDA, SQIVND (reference sequence). CDR3 region: CASRVGGVNNEQFF. The CDR3 DNA sequence: TGTGCCAGTAGAGTAGGGGGGGTGAACAATGAGCAGTTCTTC.

In DNA form, the CDR3 reads TGTGCCAGCAGCACCCGGAGCGGCTGGAACTATGGCTACACCTTC. Its translation: CASSTRSGWNYGYTF. The rearrangement links TRBV11-1 to TRBJ1-2; the D is unclear. Looked up from germline, CDR1 is SGHAT and CDR2 is FQDESV (reference sequence). Trimming stripped 5 bases from V and 2 bases from J, with 15 bases between. The CDR3 totals 15 residues. The variable domain in full, completed from reference TRBV11-1 and TRBJ1-2, reads EAEVAQSPRYKITEKSQAVAFWCDPISGHATLYWYRQILGQGPELLVQFQDESVVDDSQLPKDRFSAERLKGVDSTLKIQPAELGDSAMYLCASSTRSGWNYGYTFGSGTRLTVV.

The chain joins TRBV4-1 to TRBJ1-1; TRBD1 might be the D (5 bases). The CDR3 covers 14 residues. Trimming removed 0 bases from V and 8 bases from J, with 13 bases in between. CDR1 is MGHRA and CDR2 is YSYEKL in the germline V gene. The CDR3 loop is CASSQDRFPGEAFF. The CDR3 region has the DNA TGCGCCAGCAGCCAAGATCGGTTCCCAGGGGAAGCTTTCTTT.

This clone came up once. The V and J genes are TRBV10-3 and TRBJ1-2, with a possible D match to TRBD1 (5 bases). CDR1 and CDR2 (germline): ENHRY, SYGVKD. Trimming stripped 11 bases from V and 1 base from J, with 20 bases between. The CDR3 is made up of 15 amino acids. CDR3 sequence: CASVVLAGSNYGYTF. CDR3 DNA sequence: TGTGCCTCGGTCGTTTTGGCAGGGAGTAACTATGGCTACACCTTC.

The chain combines TRBV10-1 with TRBJ1-3, with D unresolved. V was pared by 0 bases and J by 1 base, with 7 bases between. The CDR3 length is 15 residues. Per germline, CDR1 WNHNN and CDR2 SYGVQD (reference sequence). DNA for the CDR3: TGCGCCAGCAGTGAGTCGGAGGAATCTGGAAACACCATATATTTT. Residues: CASSESEESGNTIYF.

The gene calls are TRBV6-5 and TRBJ1-1; unclear D gene. The CDR3 spans 13 residues. CDR1 is MNHEY, CDR2 SVGAGI, per germline. The V gene lost 5 bases and the J gene lost 4 bases, with 11 bases spanning the gap. This chain's CDR3 is CASSPRRSTEAFF. CDR3 bases: TGTGCCAGCAGTCCACGACGATCCACTGAAGCTTTCTTT.

The rearrangement joins TRBV18 to TRBJ2-7, with unresolved D. The CDR3 covers 12 residues. Trimming pared 5 bases from V and 4 bases from J, leaving 9 bases between. Germline V gives CDR1 KGHSH, CDR2 LQKENI. DNA for the CDR3: TGTGCCAGCTCATGGACGGAGTACGAGCAGTACTTC. Its protein product is CASSWTEYEQYF.